This T cell receptor beta chain was captured by sequencing in a study of blood T cell repertoires in COVID-19. Study-level information: PBMCs, B-cell-depleted T cells, or T cells were the source of the cDNA or gDNA that made up the material.

Per the authors' pipeline: Estimation of nucleated cell counts relied on the amplification of reference gene primers. Sequencing used immunoSEQ multiplex PCR; TCRdb keeps in-frame clones, though not all of them. Clonal size and the V and J genes are those of that table, whereas D and trimming came from the DNA. This sample has about 300,000 clones; 75% to 90% occur once, and the top ten carry more than 2%. Symptom resolution, clearance, or two negative PCRs marked the recovered donors of Cohort 3. The receptor was derived from a man aged 30 to 39 who had recovered from COVID-19. Material: PBMCs or T cells enriched from blood (not recorded which).

CDR3 DNA sequence: TGTGCCAGCAGCCCCGGGGGAGGACCCGATGAAGCTTTCTTT. Its protein product is CASSPGGGPDEAFF. The gene calls are TRBV7-9 and TRBJ1-1; D may be TRBD1 (5 bases). Germline lookup yields CDR1 SEHNR and CDR2 FQNEAQ (reference sequence). V was clipped by 5 bases and J by 7 bases, with 17 bases between them. The CDR3 contains 14 residues.